This TCR beta chain was sequenced during a study of T cell repertoires in cytomegalovirus infection. The table lists this clonotype with a few counts. Germline lookup yields CDR1 SGHVS and CDR2 FQNEAQ. The CDR3 extends over 15 amino acids. Trimming shortened V by 1 base and J by 0 bases, and 7 bases separated the two germline ends. TCRdb re-called the reads through MiXCR, storing one row per CDR3 protein. The data show about 450,000 distinct CDR3 sequences, roughly 31% seen once. The TCR sequence derives from a human donor in good health (CMV status not recorded). Some clones in this sample may be carry-over from other donors' samples. The genes are TRBV7-8 and TRBJ1-5; unclear D gene. The sequenced sample was PBMCs. CDR3 sequence reads: CASSLDPHSNQPQHF. The CDR3 nucleotides are TGTGCCAGCAGCTTAGATCCCCATAGCAATCAGCCCCAGCATTTT.